Listed here are 19 T cell receptor beta chains from one sample, sequenced in a study of spatial heterogeneity in lung cancer. This sample's time point: blood at routine non-recurrence follow-up after resection. Unsorted whole RNA of tumor, nontumor lung or frozen PBMC was sequenced. From the 5' RACE reads, TCRdb called clonotypes with MiXCR, one entry per CDR3 protein. The sample contains 95,000 to 130,000 distinct CDR3 sequences, 10% to 15% of which appear only once. The sequencing used PBMCs, collected at follow-up. The receptors here all came from a male donor with early-stage non-small cell lung cancer.

This clonotype was counted a few times. The chain recombines TRBV6-6 with TRBJ1-1; D is undetermined. Germline values: CDR1 MNHNY, CDR2 SVGAGI (reference sequence). This CDR3 is built from 16 residues. V dropped 2 bases and J dropped 4 bases, with 17 bases sitting between them. The CDR3 nucleotides are TGTGCCAGCAGTTACACGGATATAGGGTGGAGCACTGAAGCTTTCTTT. This codes for CASSYTDIGWSTEAFF.

This clonotype turned up a few times. CDR3 bases: TGTGCCAGCAGTCAACGCCGTTTGCAAGGAATCAAAACCTACAATGAGCAGTTCTTC. The encoded protein is CASSQRRLQGIKTYNEQFF. The V gene is TRBV27, the J gene TRBJ2-1; D is unresolved. CDR3 length equals 19 residues. Deletions cut 5 bases from V and 2 bases from J, with 25 bases between. From germline, CDR1 is MNHEY and CDR2 SMNVEV (reference sequence).

This clonotype was seen ten or more times. V gene TRBV20-1 combines with J gene TRBJ2-2; possible D gene TRBD1, 6 bases. The V end was cut by 6 bases, the J end by 2 bases, with 10 bases between. CDR3 size: 13 residues. Germline-derived CDR1 and CDR2 are DFQATT and SNEGSKA (reference sequence). The CDR3 bases are TGCAGTGCAGAAGGGGGTAACACCGGGGAGCTGTTTTTT. The encoded protein is CSAEGGNTGELFF.

This clonotype was seen ten or more times. The chain combines TRBV28 with TRBJ2-5; D gene unclear. Trimming took off 1 base at V and 4 bases at J, with 10 bases between the two ends. The CDR3 loop spans 14 amino acids. CDR1 and CDR2 (germline): MDHEN, SYDVKM. As DNA, the CDR3 is TGTGCCAGCAGTTTATTAACGGTAGGAGAGACCCAGTACTTC. Translated, it gives CASSLLTVGETQYF.

This chain links TRBV4-2 with TRBJ1-2, with D maybe TRBD1 (5 bases). Trimming stripped 0 bases from V and 8 bases from J, with 10 bases between. Germline loops: CDR1 LGHNA, CDR2 YNFKEQ. This CDR3 is built from 13 residues. The CDR3 is CASSQERGRGYTF. The CDR3 DNA reads as TGTGCCAGCAGCCAAGAAAGGGGCCGGGGCTACACCTTC.

The chain has TRBV12-3 or TRBV12-4 and TRBJ1-6; D is possibly TRBD1 (5 bases). The CDR3 is 14 amino acids. V lost 7 bases and J lost 0, with 7 bases in between. For the CDR3, the DNA is TGTGCCAGCACCGACAGCTCCTATAATTCACCCCTCCACTTT. It codes for CASTDSSYNSPLHF.

This clonotype came up a few times. This chain uses TRBV11-3 with TRBJ2-2, with TRBD1 matching over 10 bases. The CDR3 length is 14 residues. Germline CDR1 SGHNT, CDR2 YENEEA. The junction had 5 bases not matched to a gene; V was cut back by 7 bases and J by 6 bases. The CDR3 reads CASNPTGGPGELFF. For the CDR3, the DNA is TGTGCCAGCAACCCGACAGGGGGCCCCGGGGAGCTGTTTTTT.

This clonotype was counted only a few times. The rearrangement joins TRBV28 to TRBJ1-1; 9 bases align to TRBD1. The V gene end was trimmed by 1 base and the J gene end by 7 bases; junction bases not matched to a gene: 19. This CDR3 has 19 amino acids. The germline gives CDR1 MDHEN, CDR2 SYDVKM. The CDR3 bases are TGTGCCAGCAGTTTATACCAGACACAGGGGGCGCGAAGCTATGGTGAAGCTTTCTTT. It specifies CASSLYQTQGARSYGEAFF. The whole variable domain, remainder taken from reference TRBV28 and TRBJ1-1, is DVKVTQSSRYLVKRTGEKVFLECVQDMDHENMFWYRQDPGLGLRLIYFSYDVKMKEKGDIPEGYSVSREKKERFSLILESASTNQTSMYLCASSLYQTQGARSYGEAFFGQGTRLTVV.

In this sample, this clonotype turned up many times. V usage is TRBV6-2 or TRBV6-3 and J usage is TRBJ2-7; 7 nucleotides match TRBD1. This CDR3 spans 18 amino acids. CDR1 is MNHEY, CDR2 SVGEGT, per germline. V lost 6 bases, J lost 0 bases, and 17 bases stayed unmatched. The CDR3 nucleotides read TGTGCCAGCAGGCTAAGACAGGGTCGCGGTACCATCTCCTACGAGCAGTACTTC. This translates into CASRLRQGRGTISYEQYF.

The chain has TRBV6-2 or TRBV6-3 and TRBJ2-4, with no clear D. The CDR3 covers 14 residues. Trimming pared 2 bases from V and 2 bases from J, leaving 7 bases between. Germline CDR1 and CDR2: MNHEY and SVGEGT. DNA for the CDR3: TGTGCCAGCAGTTACAAGGATCCCAAAAACATTCAGTACTTC. Translated: CASSYKDPKNIQYF.

The CDR3 nucleotides are TGCAGTGCTAGAGAGAAGCAGGTGTTTTCCTACAATGAGCAGTTCTTC. Amino acid sequence: CSAREKQVFSYNEQFF. The rearrangement joins TRBV20-1 to TRBJ2-1; D unresolved. This CDR3 comprises 16 residues. The V end was cut by 0 bases, the J end by 1 base, with 13 bases between. Germline V gives CDR1 DFQATT, CDR2 SNEGSKA (reference sequence).

This clonotype was recorded many times. CDR3 sequence reads: CSARVGGVGYEQYF. The CDR3, as DNA: TGCAGTGCTAGAGTTGGGGGGGTAGGATACGAGCAGTACTTC. V usage is TRBV20-1 and J usage is TRBJ2-7; TRBD2 agrees at 7 bases. In germline, CDR1 is DFQATT, CDR2 SNEGSKA (reference sequence). J lost 4 bases, V lost 1 base, and 7 bases had no gene match. This CDR3 comprises 14 residues.

This clonotype was counted between two and nine times. This chain connects TRBV7-2 to TRBJ1-5; 9 bases are a match to TRBD1. V lost 3 bases, J lost 5 bases, and 2 bases stayed unmatched. The germline gives CDR1 SGHTA, CDR2 FQGNSA. This CDR3 comprises 14 residues. The CDR3 loop reads CASSFTGGDQPQHF. The DNA of the CDR3 is TGTGCCAGCAGCTTCACAGGGGGCGATCAGCCCCAGCATTTT.

The V call is TRBV20-1, the J call TRBJ1-5; 8 positions agree with TRBD1. Per the germline V gene, CDR1 is DFQATT and CDR2 is SNEGSKA (reference sequence). The CDR3 is made up of 17 amino acids. The J segment lost 5 bases and the V segment lost 1 base, leaving 13 bases of the junction unmatched. CDR3 loop: CSARASRGPAGHQPQHF. CDR3 DNA sequence: TGCAGTGCTAGAGCAAGCAGGGGGCCCGCTGGGCATCAGCCCCAGCATTTT.

This clonotype came up many times. The CDR3, as DNA: TGTGCCAGCAGTGTCAGGGAGACCTACGAGCAGTACTTC. It specifies CASSVRETYEQYF. V is TRBV6-1 and J is TRBJ2-7; tentatively, D is TRBD1 or TRBD2 (5 bases each). CDR3 size: 13 residues. CDR1 and CDR2 (germline): MNHNS, SASEGT. V gave up 4 bases and J gave up 2 bases, with 9 bases separating them.

Many counts were recorded for this clonotype. The chain has TRBV4-1 and TRBJ2-7; the D is unclear. Germline CDR1 MGHRA, CDR2 YSYEKL. V lost 0 bases, J lost 6 bases, and 12 bases lay in between. The CDR3 covers 14 residues. The DNA of the CDR3 is TGCGCCAGCAGCCAAGAAAACACTACGGGCGAGCAGTACTTC. It translates to CASSQENTTGEQYF.

This clonotype was detected many times. The J gene is TRBJ2-1, the V gene TRBV5-1; perhaps TRBD1 as D (5 bases). This CDR3 comprises 14 residues. In germline, CDR1 is SGHRS, CDR2 YFSETQ. Trimming pared 0 bases from V and 1 base from J, leaving 5 bases between. CDR3 loop: CASSLDRSYNEQFF. The CDR3 DNA reads TGCGCCAGCAGCTTGGACAGGTCCTACAATGAGCAGTTCTTC.

In this sample, this clonotype turned up a few times. CDR3 loop: CASSVAGGGGKETQYF. The CDR3 DNA is TGTGCCAGCAGCGTAGCCGGAGGCGGTGGTAAAGAGACCCAGTACTTC. The chain couples TRBV9 to TRBJ2-5, with a weak D call TRBD2 (5 bases). The germline V gene has CDR1 SGDLS and CDR2 YYNGEE. Deletions cut 0 bases from V and 3 bases from J, with 15 bases between. The CDR3 runs to 16 residues.

The chain couples TRBV5-1 to TRBJ1-4; D is ambiguous. This CDR3 contains 14 residues. Trimming left V 1 base short and J 0 bases short, with 4 bases between. Germline assignment: CDR1 SGHRS and CDR2 YFSETQ. Written as DNA, the CDR3 is TGCGCCAGCAGCTTGCTACCAACTAATGAAAAACTGTTTTTT. This encodes CASSLLPTNEKLFF.